A single sample gave rise to the 27 T cell receptor beta chains below, sequenced in a study of T cell changes during pregnancy in multiple sclerosis. TCRdb keeps only in-frame clones here, not all; method: immunoSEQ multiplex PCR. The sample includes some 36,000 clones, more than 90% of them seen just once. This sample comprised CD4+ T cells from peripheral blood mononuclear cells, obtained in the second trimester of pregnancy. The receptors were gathered from a female donor with multiple sclerosis, enrolled in a pregnancy study.

V and J are TRBV2 and TRBJ2-7; 8 nucleotides align to TRBD1. This CDR3 comprises 13 residues. After removal of 4 bases from V and 4 bases from J, the junction contained 3 bases not matched to a gene. Germline-derived CDR1 and CDR2 are SNHLY and FYNNEI. For the CDR3, the DNA is TGTGCCAGCAGTGCGGGGACAGGATACGAGCAGTACTTC. Translated: CASSAGTGYEQYF.

This sequence joins TRBV7-2 and TRBJ2-5; perhaps TRBD2 as D (6 bases). The CDR3 runs 13 residues. V lost 5 bases and J lost 2, with 9 bases in between. Germline V gene lookup returns CDR1 SGHTA and CDR2 FQGNSA. CDR3 amino acids: CASSPSVQETQYF. CDR3 coding DNA: TGTGCCAGCAGCCCTAGCGTGCAAGAGACCCAGTACTTC.

The chain carries TRBV6-5 and TRBJ1-2; the D gene is possibly TRBD1 (5 bases). CDR3 length equals 11 residues. Trimming shortened V by 6 bases and J by 3 bases, and 5 bases separated the two germline ends. CDR1 is MNHEY, CDR2 SVGAGI, per germline. CDR3 sequence (DNA): TGTGCCAGCAGACAGGACTATGGCTACACCTTC. Translating it yields CASRQDYGYTF.

The chain is built from TRBV7-2 and TRBJ1-2; TRBD1 aligns across 7 bases. V lost 3 bases, J lost 1 base, and 8 bases stayed unmatched. This CDR3 contains 16 residues. Germline CDR1 reads SGHTA; CDR2 reads FQGNSA. The CDR3 loop reads CASSLAGQTINYGYTF. The CDR3 DNA is TGTGCCAGCAGCTTGGCGGGACAGACAATTAACTATGGCTACACCTTC.

V gene TRBV5-1 combines with J gene TRBJ1-4; TRBD1 matches 9 bases. The V gene end was trimmed by 4 bases and the J gene end by 3 bases; junction bases not matched to a gene: 4. The CDR3 loop spans 15 amino acids. CDR1 is SGHRS, CDR2 YFSETQ, per germline. The CDR3 reads CASSPGDRANEKLFF. The DNA of the CDR3 is TGCGCCAGCAGCCCGGGGGACAGGGCTAATGAAAAACTGTTTTTT. The entire variable domain, with the rest obtained from reference TRBV5-1 and TRBJ1-4, is as follows: KAGVTQTPRYLIKTRGQQVTLSCSPISGHRSVSWYQQTPGQGLQFLFEYFSETQRNKGNFPGRFSGRQFSNSRSEMNVSTLELGDSALYLCASSPGDRANEKLFFGSGTQLSVL.

V is TRBV30 and J is TRBJ2-2; D is possibly TRBD2 (5 bases). This CDR3 spans 13 amino acids. CDR1 is GTSNPN and CDR2 is SVGIG in the germline V gene (reference sequence). The V end was cut by 3 bases, the J end by 4 bases, with 9 bases between. CDR3 coding DNA: TGTGCCTGGAGCGGGAAGGTCACCGGGGAGCTGTTTTTT. Translation: CAWSGKVTGELFF.

CDR3: CASTPSGIEGETQYF. The CDR3 coding sequence is TGTGCCAGCACCCCAAGCGGGATTGAAGGGGAGACCCAGTACTTC. This chain joins TRBV6-5 and TRBJ2-5; 7 nucleotides match TRBD2. The CDR3 length is 15 residues. V lost 7 bases, J lost 5 bases, and 13 bases stayed unmatched. CDR1 MNHEY and CDR2 SVGAGI come from the germline V gene.

The V call is TRBV7-2, the J call TRBJ2-5, with 10 nucleotides matching TRBD2. Per the germline V gene, CDR1 is SGHTA and CDR2 is FQGNSA. V was clipped by 1 base and J by 1 base; unmatched bases: 6. The CDR3 contains 17 residues. The CDR3 DNA reads TGTGCCAGCAGCTTAGGTCCTAGCGGGGGACCCCAAGAGACCCAGTACTTC. This codes for CASSLGPSGGPQETQYF.

The V call is TRBV7-2, the J call TRBJ2-1; D is possibly TRBD2 (7 bases). Germline V CDR1 and CDR2: SGHTA, FQGNSA. The length of the CDR3 is 13 residues. The V gene lost 2 bases and the J gene lost 7 bases, with 9 bases spanning the gap. CDR3 in DNA: TGTGCCAGCAGCTTACGGGGGGCAAATGAGCAGTTCTTC. Protein sequence: CASSLRGANEQFF.

DNA of the CDR3: TGTGCCAGCAGCTTACCAAGCGGCAGCACCAAAAACATTCAGTACTTC. Protein sequence: CASSLPSGSTKNIQYF. This chain connects TRBV11-1 to TRBJ2-4; possible D gene TRBD2, 5 bases. V lost 2 bases to trimming and J lost 2 bases, with 13 bases between them. This CDR3 has 16 residues. Per germline, CDR1 SGHAT and CDR2 FQDESV (reference sequence).

The chain recombines TRBV29-1 with TRBJ1-1; no reliable D call. The CDR3 sequence is 12 residues long. Germline-derived CDR1 and CDR2 are SQVTM and ANQGSEA. V gave up 3 bases and J gave up 4 bases, with 9 bases separating them. The CDR3 protein is CSVEEGATEAFF. The CDR3 coding sequence is TGCAGCGTTGAGGAGGGTGCCACTGAAGCTTTCTTT.

As DNA, the CDR3 is TGTGCCATCAGTTTTCAGGGCTCCACTGAAGCTTTCTTT. It encodes CAISFQGSTEAFF. The chain uses TRBV10-3 and TRBJ1-1, with a weak D call TRBD1 (5 bases). Deletions cut 5 bases from V and 4 bases from J, with 11 bases between. This CDR3 contains 13 residues. Germline V gene data show CDR1 as ENHRY and CDR2 as SYGVKD.

This chain connects TRBV27 to TRBJ1-2; 7 positions agree with TRBD1. The CDR3 contains 12 residues. Germline V lookup: CDR1 MNHEY, CDR2 SMNVEV (reference sequence). With 4 bases clipped from V and 8 bases from J, the junction kept 4 bases outside the gene matches. The CDR3 nucleotides are TGTGCCAGCAGTTCCAGGGGGGACGGCTACACCTTC. It translates to CASSSRGDGYTF.

In DNA form, the CDR3 reads TGCGCCAGCAGCCAAGAAATGGTGACAGGGGGCTACGAGCAGTACTTC. Translated, it gives CASSQEMVTGGYEQYF. The chain uses TRBV4-1 and TRBJ2-7, with TRBD1 identical over 9 bases. Germline V gene sequence: CDR1 MGHRA, CDR2 YSYEKL. The V segment lost 0 bases and the J segment 3 bases; nucleotides outside the gene matches: 6. There are 16 residues in the CDR3.

The gene calls are TRBV7-8 and TRBJ2-2, with 10 bases aligning to TRBD1. V dropped 6 bases and J dropped 5; count of bases not matched to a gene: 6. CDR3 length: 15 residues. The germline CDR1 and CDR2 sequences are SGHVS and FQNEAQ. The CDR3 nucleotides are TGTGCCAGCAGTCGGGACAGGGGTGGTACCGGGGAGCTGTTTTTT. It codes for CASSRDRGGTGELFF.

The V gene is TRBV30, the J gene TRBJ2-1; 9 bases agree with TRBD2. The CDR3 is 15 amino acids. Germline CDR1 reads GTSNPN; CDR2 reads SVGIG (reference sequence). Losses at the gene ends were 7 bases for V and 0 bases for J; bases not matched to a gene: 7. CDR3 DNA: TGTGCCTTATGTAGCGGGAGTTTCTCCTACAATGAGCAGTTCTTC. Translating gives CALCSGSFSYNEQFF.

The chain carries TRBV29-1 and TRBJ2-7; 9 bases line up with TRBD1. Germline CDR1 reads SQVTM; CDR2 reads ANQGSEA. The CDR3 totals 12 residues. V was pared by 7 bases and J by 4 bases, with 5 bases of the junction left unmatched. The CDR3 loop reads CSGGQGEYEQYF. The CDR3 coding sequence is TGCAGCGGGGGACAGGGAGAATACGAGCAGTACTTC.

The rearrangement uses TRBV30 and TRBJ2-7; a possible D gene is TRBD1 (5 bases). CDR1 GTSNPN and CDR2 SVGIG come from the germline V gene (reference sequence). Trimming left V 0 bases short and J 11 bases short, with 17 bases between. The CDR3 is made up of 13 amino acids. CDR3: CAWSVQGPEGEYF. The CDR3 DNA reads TGTGCCTGGAGTGTTCAAGGGCCCGAAGGGGAGTACTTC.

In its sample, this clone was seen once. The rearrangement links TRBV19 to TRBJ1-5; possible D gene TRBD1, 5 bases. Per the germline V gene, CDR1 is LNHDA and CDR2 is SQIVND (reference sequence). Deletions cut 4 bases from V and 0 bases from J, with 13 bases between. The CDR3 consists of 16 residues. The CDR3: CASSTTGPYSNQPQHF. The CDR3 DNA reads as TGTGCCAGTAGTACCACAGGACCCTATAGCAATCAGCCCCAGCATTTT.

The V and J genes are TRBV28 and TRBJ2-5, with D possibly matching TRBD2 (6 bases). The CDR3 covers 13 residues. Germline V gene lookup returns CDR1 MDHEN and CDR2 SYDVKM. V was clipped by 8 bases and J by 4 bases, with 14 bases between them. The DNA of the CDR3 is TGTGCCAGCTCACCGGGGGACGTAGAGACCCAGTACTTC. This encodes CASSPGDVETQYF.

CDR3 sequence (DNA): TGCGCCAGCAGCCAAGATCCGCGAATGGGCCTGTATGGCTACACCTTC. It codes for CASSQDPRMGLYGYTF. The chain links TRBV4-1 to TRBJ1-2, with D unclear. Trimming removed 0 bases at V and 5 bases at J, with 16 bases between. The CDR3 length is 16 residues. Per germline, CDR1 MGHRA and CDR2 YSYEKL.

J is TRBJ2-1 and V is TRBV10-1; 14 nucleotides agree with TRBD2. The CDR3 has 15 amino acids. CDR1 and CDR2 from the germline V gene are WNHNN and SYGVQD (reference sequence). V trimming: 8 bases; J trimming: 3 bases; junction bases outside the gene matches: 3. CDR3 sequence reads: CASQGTSGSYNEQFF. CDR3 in DNA: TGCGCCAGCCAAGGGACTAGCGGGAGCTACAATGAGCAGTTCTTC.

CDR3 in DNA: TGTGCCTGGAGCGGACAGGGGGAGGGCGAGCAGTACTTC. It specifies CAWSGQGEGEQYF. This chain joins TRBV30 and TRBJ2-7; TRBD1 matches 10 bases. Germline assignment: CDR1 GTSNPN and CDR2 SVGIG (reference sequence). The CDR3 covers 13 residues. The V and J ends lost 3 bases and 6 bases, in that order; junction bases with no gene match: 5.

V gene TRBV6-5 combines with J gene TRBJ2-3; D is possibly TRBD1 (6 bases). The V end was cut by 2 bases, the J end by 1 base, with 13 bases between. From germline, CDR1 is MNHEY and CDR2 SVGAGI. The CDR3 sequence is 16 residues long. Here the CDR3 DNA reads TGTGCCAGCAGTTACGTTTGGGCAGGGGGCACAGATACGCAGTATTTT. Its translation is CASSYVWAGGTDTQYF.

The V and J genes are TRBV14 and TRBJ1-1; D gene ambiguous. V was trimmed by 1 base and J by 5 bases, leaving 14 bases between them. The CDR3 sequence is 15 residues long. Germline V gives CDR1 SGHDN, CDR2 FVKESK. As DNA, the CDR3 is TGTGCCAGCAGCCAAGGCATGGCGGGCGGGACTGAAGCTTTCTTT. Its protein product is CASSQGMAGGTEAFF.

The chain has TRBV11-3 and TRBJ2-1; 11 bases agree with TRBD2. In germline, CDR1 is SGHNT, CDR2 YENEEA. The length of the CDR3 is 18 residues. Trimming removed 0 bases from V and 7 bases from J; junction bases left unmatched: 11. CDR3 in amino acids: CASSLDQGGSGRVNEQFF. CDR3 DNA sequence: TGTGCCAGCAGCTTAGATCAGGGGGGTAGCGGGAGGGTAAATGAGCAGTTCTTC. Full variable domain (outside the CDR3, taken from reference TRBV11-3 and TRBJ2-1): EAGVVQSPRYKIIEKKQPVAFWCNPISGHNTLYWYLQNLGQGPELLIRYENEEAVDDSQLPKDRFSAERLKGVDSTLKIQPAELGDSAVYLCASSLDQGGSGRVNEQFFGPGTRLTVL.

The chain is built from TRBV29-1 and TRBJ2-7; a weak D match, TRBD2 (6 bases). Trimming left V 7 bases short and J 6 bases short, with 16 bases between. The CDR3 runs to 12 residues. Germline CDR1 SQVTM, CDR2 ANQGSEA. The CDR3 nucleotides read TGCAGCGCCGGAGGAGGGGCCCTCGAGCAGTACTTC. Translated, it gives CSAGGGALEQYF.